The sequence of this TCR beta chain was determined in a study of blood T cell repertoires in COVID-19. The wider study: Spain, Italy and the United States supplied samples that represented acute and convalescent COVID-19. PBMCs, B-cell-depleted T cells, or T cells were the source of the cDNA or gDNA that made up the material.

The repertoire was sequenced with immunoSEQ multiplex PCR; TCRdb's copy has only in-frame clones and lacks some. The repertoire includes tens of thousands of clones, 70% to 90% of them detected once, and 14% sits in the top ten. The germline V and J ends were trimmed by 3 bases and 5 bases, with 14 bases remaining between them. This CDR3 is 15 amino acids long. Per germline, CDR1 SGHTA and CDR2 FQGTGA. Input material: peripheral blood. J is TRBJ2-1 and V is TRBV7-3; D is possibly TRBD1 (5 bases). This TCR derives from a woman aged 55-75 years with active COVID-19. CDR3 DNA sequence: TGTGCCAGCAGCTTTGCGCAGGGTACCCACAATGAGCAGTTCTTC. Its protein is CASSFAQGTHNEQFF.